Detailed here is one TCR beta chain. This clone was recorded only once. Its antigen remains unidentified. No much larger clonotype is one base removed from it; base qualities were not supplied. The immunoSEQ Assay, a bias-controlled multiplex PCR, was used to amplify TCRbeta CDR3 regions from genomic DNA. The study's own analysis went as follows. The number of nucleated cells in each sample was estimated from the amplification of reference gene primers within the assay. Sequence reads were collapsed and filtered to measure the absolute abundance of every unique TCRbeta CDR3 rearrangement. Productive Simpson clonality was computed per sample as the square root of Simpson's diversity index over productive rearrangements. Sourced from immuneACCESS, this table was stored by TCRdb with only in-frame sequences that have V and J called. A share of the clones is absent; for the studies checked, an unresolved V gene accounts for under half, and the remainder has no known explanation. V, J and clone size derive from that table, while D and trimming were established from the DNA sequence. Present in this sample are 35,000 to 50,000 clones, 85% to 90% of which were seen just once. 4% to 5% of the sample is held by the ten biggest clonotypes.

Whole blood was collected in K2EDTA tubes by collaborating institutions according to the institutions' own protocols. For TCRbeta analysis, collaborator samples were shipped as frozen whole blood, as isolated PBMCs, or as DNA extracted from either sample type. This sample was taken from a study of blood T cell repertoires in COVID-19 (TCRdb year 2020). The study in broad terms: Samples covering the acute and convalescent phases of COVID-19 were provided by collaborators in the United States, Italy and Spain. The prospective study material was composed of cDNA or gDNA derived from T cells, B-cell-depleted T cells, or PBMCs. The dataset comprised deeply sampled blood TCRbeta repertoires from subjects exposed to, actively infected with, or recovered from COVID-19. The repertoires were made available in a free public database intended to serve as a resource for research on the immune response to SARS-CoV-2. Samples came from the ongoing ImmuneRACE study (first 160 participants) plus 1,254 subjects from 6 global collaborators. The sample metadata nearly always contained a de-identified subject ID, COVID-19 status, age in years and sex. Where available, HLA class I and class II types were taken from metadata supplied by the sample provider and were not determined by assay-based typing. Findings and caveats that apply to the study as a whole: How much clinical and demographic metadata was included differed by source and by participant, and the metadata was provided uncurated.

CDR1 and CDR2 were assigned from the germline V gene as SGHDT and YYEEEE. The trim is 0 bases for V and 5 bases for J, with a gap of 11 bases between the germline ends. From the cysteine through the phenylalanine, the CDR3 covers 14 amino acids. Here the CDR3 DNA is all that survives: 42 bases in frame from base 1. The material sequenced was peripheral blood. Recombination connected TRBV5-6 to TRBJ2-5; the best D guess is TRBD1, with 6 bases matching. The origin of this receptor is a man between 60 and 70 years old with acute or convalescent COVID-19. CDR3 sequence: CASSLGGRAETQYF. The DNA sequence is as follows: TGTGCCAGCAGCTTGGGGGGGCGGGCGGAGACCCAGTACTTC.